The subject of this entry is one TCR beta chain. This sample is part of a study of blood T cell repertoires in COVID-19. The overall study: Spain, Italy and the United States supplied samples that represented acute and convalescent COVID-19. Sample material is recorded as cDNA or gDNA derived from T cells, B-cell-depleted T cells, or PBMCs.

Seattle patient enrollment occurred during active infection, with longitudinal follow-up thereafter. The V and J ends lost 0 bases and 0 bases respectively, with 12 bases between them. Germline assignment: CDR1 LGHDT and CDR2 YNNKEL (reference sequence). The CDR3 is 17 residues long. Original analysis: It was from reference gene primer amplification that nucleated cell counts were estimated. Libraries were prepared by immunoSEQ multiplex PCR; TCRdb keeps only in-frame clonotypes and omits some of them. The V and J calls and the clone size are those of that table, but D and trimming were determined from the DNA. The sample lists about 260,000 clones, around nine tenths occurring once.

The sequenced sample was peripheral blood. V gene TRBV3-1 (or the pseudogene TRBV3-2) combines with J gene TRBJ2-1; D might be TRBD2 (6 bases). The source is a woman aged 60-75 years with COVID-19, enrolled during active disease. This CDR3 is CASSQELVAVSYNEQFF. CDR3 sequence (DNA): TGTGCCAGCAGCCAAGAATTAGTAGCGGTCTCCTACAATGAGCAGTTCTTC.